The 7 T cell receptor beta chains presented below share a single source sample, sequenced in a study of shared clonotypes between healthy human individuals. CD45RO-negative cells were positively selected for CCR7, leaving out terminally differentiated effector memory CD45RA+ cells. Clones were sequenced by immunoSEQ multiplex PCR, and TCRdb holds only the in-frame ones, with some missing. The sample holds about 680,000 clones, just over 90% seen once. The sequenced sample was naive CD8+ T cells sorted from blood. These receptors all come from a man aged 30-40 years in good health.

CDR3 in amino acids: CASSLATSGSTGELFF. In nucleotides, the CDR3 is TGTGCCAGCAGCTTAGCTACTAGCGGGAGTACCGGGGAGCTGTTTTTT. V is TRBV11-3 and J is TRBJ2-2; TRBD2 aligns across 11 bases. The CDR3 is made up of 16 amino acids. J lost 5 bases, V lost 1 base, and 3 bases had no gene match. The V gene's germline CDR1 is SGHNT and CDR2 YENEEA.

V usage is TRBV5-1 and J usage is TRBJ2-3, with D perhaps matching TRBD2 (5 bases). The germline V gene encodes CDR1 SGHRS and CDR2 YFSETQ. Between the trimmed V and J ends, which lost 4 bases and 2 bases, there was a span of 14 bases. The CDR3 spans 15 residues. The CDR3 spells CASSQNPGVTDTQYF. Here the CDR3 DNA reads TGCGCCAGCAGCCAGAACCCCGGGGTCACAGATACGCAGTATTTT.

V gene TRBV29-1 combines with J gene TRBJ2-5, with D hard to call. With 3 bases removed from V and 0 bases from J, the gap between germline ends came to 5 bases. Per germline, CDR1 SQVTM and CDR2 ANQGSEA. This CDR3 is 12 amino acids long. Here the CDR3 DNA reads TGCAGCGTTGAGTCAGACCAAGAGACCCAGTACTTC. Encoded protein: CSVESDQETQYF.

This rearrangement joins TRBV29-1 to TRBJ2-5, with D perhaps matching TRBD1 or TRBD2 (5 bases each). The CDR3 runs 12 residues. CDR1 SQVTM and CDR2 ANQGSEA come from the germline V gene. CDR3 residues: CGGRRHQETQYF. The CDR3 nucleotides are TGCGGGGGTCGGCGCCACCAAGAGACCCAGTACTTC.

The gene calls are TRBV29-1 and TRBJ2-7; D perhaps matches TRBD2 (7 bases). Germline assignment: CDR1 SQVTM and CDR2 ANQGSEA. Trimming took 3 bases from V and 0 from J, leaving 15 bases between them. The CDR3 loop spans 15 amino acids. The CDR3 reads CSVEGGAGSSYEQYF. Here the CDR3 DNA reads TGCAGCGTTGAGGGGGGGGCCGGGAGCTCCTACGAGCAGTACTTC.

This rearrangement joins TRBV5-1 to TRBJ2-1, with 14 positions matching TRBD2. V lost 1 base, J lost 2 bases, and 8 bases stayed unmatched. The CDR3 has 19 residues. Germline V gene lookup returns CDR1 SGHRS and CDR2 YFSETQ. The DNA of the CDR3 is TGCGCCAGCAGCTTGTTTGGGACTAGCGGGAGAGGGGCCTACAATGAGCAGTTCTTC. Its protein product is CASSLFGTSGRGAYNEQFF.

This rearrangement joins TRBV7-9 to TRBJ1-4, with 10 positions matching TRBD1. J was trimmed by 8 bases and V by 5 bases; bases with no gene match: 11. Germline values: CDR1 SEHNR, CDR2 FQNEAQ (reference sequence). CDR3 length equals 16 residues. The CDR3 DNA reads TGTGCCAGCAGCCGAGTGGTGGACAGGGGGGAGGAAAAACTGTTTTTT. Amino acids: CASSRVVDRGEEKLFF. The full variable domain, rest sourced from reference TRBV7-9 and TRBJ1-4, is DTGVSQNPRHKITKRGQNVTFRCDPISEHNRLYWYRQTLGQGPEFLTYFQNEAQLEKSRLLSDRFSAERPKGSFSTLEIQRTEQGDSAMYLCASSRVVDRGEEKLFFGSGTQLSVL.